These T cell receptor beta chains were read from a single sample in a study of blood T cell repertoires in COVID-19. Assay: immunoSEQ multiplex PCR; the TCRdb copy retains only in-frame clones and omits some. This sample carries roughly 140,000 clones, about 79% of them seen once, and the ten largest clones take over 8%. Input material: peripheral blood. These receptors were taken from a woman in her 50s with acute or convalescent COVID-19. Each CDR3 is given with its conserved first and last residue. The D gene is left open where the match is weak. Only part of the rows carry a size: once, few, many, or a class if the clone is expanded.

13 | - | TRBJ1-5 | TRBD1 | TRBV30 | CAWTPATGAPQHF | TGTGCCTGGACCCCCGCGACAGGGGCGCCCCAGCATTTT
16 | - | TRBJ1-3 | TRBD1 | TRBV27 | CASSPGQGGSGNTIYF | TGTGCCAGCAGTCCGGGACAGGGAGGCTCTGGAAACACCATATATTTT
15 | - | TRBJ2-5 | - | TRBV2 | CASLRQLPYQETQYF | TGTGCCAGCTTGCGACAGCTTCCCTACCAAGAGACCCAGTACTTC
12 | - | TRBJ2-5 | - | TRBV10-3 | CAAGLSQETQYF | TGTGCCGCGGGACTGAGCCAAGAGACCCAGTACTTC
15 | - | TRBJ2-2 | TRBD1 | TRBV5-1 | CASSPDREFTGELFF | TGCGCCAGCAGCCCGGACAGGGAATTTACCGGGGAGCTGTTTTTT
15 | - | TRBJ1-3 | - | TRBV9 | CASSVGGDSGNTIYF | TGTGCCAGCAGCGTAGGGGGCGACTCTGGAAACACCATATATTTT
16 | - | TRBJ2-4 | - | TRBV5-4 | CASSRNGGSGKNIQYF | TGTGCCAGCAGCCGTAACGGCGGATCCGGCAAAAACATTCAGTACTTC
14 | once | TRBJ2-1 | TRBD1 | TRBV10-1 | CASSEGGQVNEQFF | TGCGCCAGCAGTGAGGGTGGACAGGTTAATGAGCAGTTCTTC
14 | - | TRBJ2-1 | TRBD2 | TRBV5-1 | CASSLRGGYNEQFF | TGCGCCAGCAGCTTACGGGGGGGCTACAATGAGCAGTTCTTC
21 | - | TRBJ1-3 | - | TRBV30 | CAWRDALGGHTTQSSGNTIYF | TGTGCCTGGAGGGACGCCCTTGGGGGACACACGACACAAAGCTCTGGAAACACCATATATTTT
15 | - | TRBJ1-5 | - | TRBV5-8 | CASSFQGYSNQPQHF | TGTGCCAGCAGCTTTCAGGGTTATAGCAATCAGCCCCAGCATTTT
15 | - | TRBJ1-5 | - | TRBV15 | CATSRLTGLNQPQHF | TGTGCCACCAGCAGGCTGACAGGACTGAATCAGCCCCAGCATTTT
11 | once | TRBJ2-7 | TRBD1 | TRBV29-1 | CSVGTAYEQYF | TGCAGCGTGGGGACAGCCTACGAGCAGTACTTC
14 | - | TRBJ2-7 | - | TRBV5-5 | CASSYPGLQNEQYF | TGTGCCAGCAGCTACCCGGGACTCCAAAACGAGCAGTACTTC
14 | - | TRBJ1-6 | - | TRBV3-1/TRBV3-2 | CASESGAGNSPLHF | TGTGCCAGCGAGTCAGGGGCCGGTAATTCACCCCTCCACTTT
15 | once | TRBJ1-2 | TRBD1 | TRBV2 | CASSPGQGGNYGYTF | TGTGCCAGCAGCCCCGGACAGGGAGGAAACTATGGCTACACCTTC
13 | once | TRBJ2-1 | TRBD1 | TRBV12-3/TRBV12-4 | CASSSPTGTGVFF | TGTGCCAGCAGTAGCCCTACCGGGACAGGGGTGTTCTTC
15 | few | TRBJ1-4 | TRBD1 | TRBV28 | CASSFSGGANEKLFF | TGTGCCAGCAGTTTCTCAGGGGGCGCAAATGAAAAACTGTTTTTT
17 | - | TRBJ2-7 | - | TRBV21-1 | CASSDRDRGRGAYEQYF | TGTGCCAGCAGCGACCGGGACAGGGGGCGTGGGGCCTACGAGCAGTACTTC
14 | - | TRBJ2-7 | - | TRBV19 | CASSIRGSHDEQYF | TGTGCCAGTAGTATAAGAGGGTCTCACGACGAGCAGTACTTC
17 | - | TRBJ1-2 | TRBD1 | TRBV10-2 | CASSAGTGGLTNYGYTF | TGCGCCAGCAGTGCCGGGACAGGGGGCTTAACTAACTATGGCTACACCTTC
14 | - | TRBJ1-6 | TRBD1 | TRBV27 | CASTLDRVGSPLHF | TGTGCCAGCACCCTGGACAGGGTCGGGTCACCCCTCCACTTT
16 | - | TRBJ2-3 | TRBD2 | TRBV5-4 | CASSLISGRAPDTQYF | TGTGCCAGCAGCTTAATTAGCGGGAGGGCCCCAGATACGCAGTATTTT
14 | - | TRBJ1-3 | - | TRBV6-2/TRBV6-3 | CASSLRRAGNTIYF | TGTGCCAGCAGCCTACGCAGGGCTGGAAACACCATATATTTT
14 | - | TRBJ1-5 | TRBD1 | TRBV5-5 | CASSKAGGNQPQHF | TGTGCCAGCAGCAAAGCAGGGGGAAATCAGCCCCAGCATTTT
13 | - | TRBJ2-7 | - | TRBV10-1 | CASAKEGIYEQYF | TGCGCCAGCGCGAAGGAGGGGATTTACGAGCAGTACTTC
15 | - | TRBJ2-7 | TRBD1 | TRBV5-8 | CASSARTGHNYEQYF | TGTGCCAGCAGCGCCAGGACAGGGCATAATTACGAGCAGTACTTC
14 | - | TRBJ2-3 | - | TRBV29-1 | CSVEIGRAPDTQYF | TGCAGCGTTGAAATTGGCAGGGCCCCAGATACGCAGTATTTT
18 | - | TRBJ1-6 | TRBD1 | TRBV11-2 | CASSRAGTGGGEGSPLHF | TGTGCCAGCAGTCGTGCCGGGACAGGGGGCGGTGAAGGATCACCCCTCCACTTT
15 | - | TRBJ1-5 | - | TRBV2 | CASSRDSISNQPQHF | TGTGCCAGCAGCCGGGATTCGATTAGCAATCAGCCCCAGCATTTT
15 | - | TRBJ2-7 | TRBD1 | TRBV4-1 | CASSQDETGTYEQYF | TGCGCCAGCAGCCAAGATGAGACAGGGACCTACGAGCAGTACTTC
15 | - | TRBJ1-2 | TRBD1 | TRBV4-2 | CASSRPDRSHYGYTF | TGTGCCAGCAGCCGCCCGGACAGGTCCCACTATGGCTACACCTTC
14 | - | TRBJ2-3 | TRBD2 | TRBV4-1 | CASSQRELTDTQYF | TGCGCCAGCAGCCAGCGGGAGCTCACAGATACGCAGTATTTT
12 | - | TRBJ2-3 | - | TRBV9 | CASSVGQNTQYF | TGTGCCAGCAGCGTAGGCCAGAATACGCAGTATTTT
14 | - | TRBJ2-7 | - | TRBV28 | CASSLGSGSYEQYF | TGTGCCAGCAGTTTAGGGAGTGGTTCCTACGAGCAGTACTTC
14 | - | TRBJ1-2 | - | TRBV24-1 | CATSSRAFGEGYTF | TGTGCCACCAGTTCCCGGGCATTCGGGGAGGGCTACACCTTC
11 | once | TRBJ2-3 | - | TRBV5-1 | CASSQEDTQYF | TGCGCCAGCAGCCAAGAGGATACGCAGTATTTT
16 | - | TRBJ2-3 | TRBD1 | TRBV11-3 | CASSLGRQGLTDTQYF | TGTGCCAGCAGCTTAGGCAGACAGGGCTTAACAGATACGCAGTATTTT
15 | - | TRBJ1-1 | - | TRBV5-1 | CASSLRQGNNNEAFF | TGCGCCAGCAGCTTGAGGCAGGGGAATAATAATGAAGCTTTCTTT
17 | - | TRBJ2-5 | - | TRBV5-1 | CASSLAGGVRGSETQYF | TGCGCCAGCAGCTTGGCCGGTGGAGTACGTGGCTCGGAGACCCAGTACTTC
14 | - | TRBJ2-3 | - | TRBV7-3 | CASSLETATDTQYF | TGTGCCAGCAGCTTAGAGACAGCGACAGATACGCAGTATTTT
15 | - | TRBJ1-2 | - | TRBV12-5 | CASGLWEIANYGYTF | TGTGCTAGTGGTTTGTGGGAGATCGCTAACTATGGCTACACCTTC
17 | - | TRBJ2-1 | TRBD2 | TRBV4-3 | CASSQGTSGGPYNEQFF | TGCGCCAGCAGCCAAGGGACTAGCGGGGGGCCATACAATGAGCAGTTCTTC
14 | - | TRBJ1-1 | - | TRBV29-1 | CSVEARALNTEAFF | TGCAGCGTTGAAGCCAGGGCTTTGAACACTGAAGCTTTCTTT
17 | - | TRBJ2-1 | TRBD2 | TRBV27 | CASSLFALAGAEDEQFF | TGTGCCAGCAGTTTATTCGCCCTAGCGGGAGCAGAGGATGAGCAGTTCTTC
13 | - | TRBJ2-1 | - | TRBV6-5 | CASSYHSAGEQFF | TGTGCCAGCAGTTACCATAGCGCTGGTGAGCAGTTCTTC
13 | - | TRBJ2-7 | TRBD2 | TRBV7-2 | CASKSGNLYEQYF | TGTGCCAGCAAGAGCGGGAATCTGTACGAGCAGTACTTC